These T cell receptor beta chains were read from a single sample in a study of shared clonotypes between healthy human individuals. The table came from immunoSEQ multiplex PCR; TCRdb's copy has only in-frame clones and leaves some out. The sample shows about 2.3 million clones, over 90% of them seen only once. Sequenced sample: naive CD4+ T cells from PBMCs. These receptors all come from a man between 18 and 29 years old in good health. Some clones in this sample may be carry-over from other donors' samples. Both conserved end residues are part of each CDR3. A D gene is named only where the DNA matches it firmly. Rows may omit the clone size; those that give it use once, few, many or a size class.

j_call	v_call	d_call	clone_size	cdr3_nt	cdr3_aa
TRBJ1-3	TRBV28	.	.	TGTGCCAGCAGTTTGATGAGCTCTGGAAACACCATATATTTT	CASSLMSSGNTIYF
TRBJ2-7	TRBV15	TRBD1	.	TGTGCCACCAGCAGAGGAAGACAGGGCGACGAGCAGTACTTC	CATSRGRQGDEQYF
TRBJ2-5	TRBV5-1	TRBD2	.	TGCGCCAGCAGCCCGGGACTAGCGTTTGGAGTACAAGAGACCCAGTACTTC	CASSPGLAFGVQETQYF
TRBJ2-3	TRBV7-8	.	.	TGTGCCAGCAGCCCGTCAGTCTCACAAACGCAGTATTTT	CASSPSVSQTQYF
TRBJ1-1	TRBV7-2	TRBD1	.	TGTGCCAGCAGCTTAGGAGAGACAGGGGCTGAAGCTTTCTTT	CASSLGETGAEAFF
TRBJ2-5	TRBV28	.	.	TGTGCCAGCCGAGGGGGAGGTAGGGAGACCCAGTACTTC	CASRGGGRETQYF
TRBJ1-2	TRBV27	.	once	TGTGCCAGCAGTCCTCTTGTATACAGGAATAACTATGGCTACACCTTC	CASSPLVYRNNYGYTF
TRBJ2-5	TRBV18	.	.	TGTGCCAGCTCACCACCTGATAAAGAGACCCAGTACTTC	CASSPPDKETQYF
TRBJ2-2	TRBV12-5	.	once	TGTGCTAGTGGTTTGGGGGTAGCGGAGTACACCGGGGAGCTGTTTTTT	CASGLGVAEYTGELFF
TRBJ1-2	TRBV6-1	.	.	TGTGCCAGCAGTGAAGCCTCTTATGGCTACACCTTC	CASSEASYGYTF
TRBJ2-7	TRBV5-4	.	.	TGTGCCAGCAGCTTATTTAGTTCCCGCGAGCAGTACTTC	CASSLFSSREQYF
TRBJ2-3	TRBV30	.	.	TGTGCCTGGAGGTCCCAGCTCACTAGCACAGATACGCAGTATTTT	CAWRSQLTSTDTQYF
TRBJ1-1	TRBV28	TRBD1	.	TGTGCCAGCAGCCTTAGGGGGCTAGTCACTGAAGCTTTCTTT	CASSLRGLVTEAFF
TRBJ2-7	TRBV7-7	TRBD1	.	TGTGCCAGCAGCTTAAGGGCAGGGGGCGGTTACGAGCAGTACTTC	CASSLRAGGGYEQYF
TRBJ1-5	TRBV30	.	.	TGTGCCTGGAGTGTAGGGCAGCTCACCCCCGGGAGCAATCAGCCCCAGCATTTT	CAWSVGQLTPGSNQPQHF
TRBJ2-4	TRBV19	.	.	TGTGCCAGTAGTATAGAGTCGACTTTGGGCAAAAACATTCAGTACTTC	CASSIESTLGKNIQYF
TRBJ1-3	TRBV4-2	TRBD1	.	TGTGCCAGCAGCCAAGATAAGGGGACAGGCTCTGGAAACACCATATATTTT	CASSQDKGTGSGNTIYF
TRBJ2-2	TRBV7-9	TRBD2	.	TGTGCCAGCAGCTTAGCTCGCGGGAGCTCCGGGGAGCTGTTTTTT	CASSLARGSSGELFF
TRBJ2-5	TRBV15	.	.	TGTGCCACCTCAAACTCGGGCCAAGAGACCCAGTACTTC	CATSNSGQETQYF
TRBJ2-7	TRBV2	TRBD1	.	TGTGCCAGCAGTGAACAGGGGGAAAACTACGAGCAGTACTTC	CASSEQGENYEQYF
TRBJ2-6	TRBV2	.	.	TGTGCCAGCCAGGCCGACAACTCTGGGGCCAACGTCCTGACTTTC	CASQADNSGANVLTF
TRBJ2-1	TRBV9	.	.	TGTGCCAGCAGCGACTCCAGGGATCGGGTTGCTAGGTATGAGCAGTTCTTC	CASSDSRDRVARYEQFF